The sequence of this T cell receptor (beta chain) was determined in a study of blood T cells in healthy people across ages. Germline CDR1 and CDR2: SGHRS and YFSETQ. The CDR3 has 14 amino acids. The use of a sample-barcoded 5' primer and a J-beta primer mix characterized a second PCR of about 7 to 12 cycles. TCRdb analysed the 5' RACE reads with MiXCR anew, one entry per CDR3 protein. The profile shows around 600,000 distinct CDR3 sequences, under 55% of them singletons. Sequencing input: blood. The genes are TRBV5-1 and TRBJ2-5, with TRBD2 matching 10 bases. The J call is doubtful: the DNA matches TRBJ2-7 better. This clonotype was obtained from an elderly man in good health. In DNA, the CDR3 is TGCGCCACCAAACCTCTAGCGGGAGTGGACGAGCAGTACTTC. It yields the protein CATKPLAGVDEQYF.